This T cell receptor (beta chain) was captured in a study of blood T cells in healthy people across ages. On this clonotype itself: Antigen unknown.

Through a sample-barcoded 5' primer and a J-beta primer mix, a second PCR was run for roughly 6 to 12 cycles. No fewer than 3 million CDR3-containing paired-end reads came from each sample. TCRdb reprocessed the 5' RACE reads with MiXCR, giving one entry per CDR3 protein. Counted here are 1.6 million or so distinct CDR3 sequences, about 31% occurring once; the ten biggest clones make up around 11%. Study observations and caveats: Strong correlation was found linking TCR beta diversity to naive T cell percentage.

Losses at the gene ends were 0 bases for V and 5 bases for J; bases not matched to a gene: 11. This CDR3 is 16 amino acids long. Germline CDR1 and CDR2: DFQATT and SNEGSKA (reference sequence). V is TRBV20-1 and J is TRBJ2-3; 7 nucleotides align to TRBD2. This clonotype originated in a woman aged 25 to 39 in good health. Sequences were obtained from blood. The CDR3 protein is CSAREWEGLRIDTQYF. The CDR3, as DNA: TGCAGTGCTAGAGAGTGGGAGGGGCTACGCATAGATACGCAGTATTTT.